This T cell receptor (beta chain) was obtained from a study of T cell responses to AZD1222 COVID-19 vaccine. Study results and limitations: There were mostly white British donors and more females than males, and clonal diversity was possibly underestimated. Mapped onto spike, vaccine-associated CD4 TCRs spanned it and were dominant at 160-218 and 743-854.

As concerns this clone: Its antigen is unknown.

The data were produced by immunoSEQ multiplex PCR, yet TCRdb's version contains in-frame clones alone and is incomplete. The sample has roughly 50,000 clones, 75% to 90% seen once. The sequences come from peripheral blood, collected 28 days after the second AZD1222 dose. The receptor was derived from an adult who received the AZD1222 COVID-19 vaccine.

The CDR3 nucleotides read TGTGCCAGTAGTAACCCTAGGACGGGAACTAATGAAAAACTGTTTTTT. This codes for CASSNPRTGTNEKLFF. The chain joins TRBV19 to TRBJ1-4; D remains unclear. The V gene lost 4 bases and the J gene lost 1 base, with 13 bases spanning the gap. The CDR3 extends over 16 amino acids. Germline loops: CDR1 LNHDA, CDR2 SQIVND (reference sequence).